A single sample gave rise to the 32 T cell receptor beta chains below, sequenced in a study of cytomegalovirus exposure and HLA in healthy donors. 60 Vbeta and 13 Jbeta primers were used in PCR. Clones were sequenced by immunoSEQ multiplex PCR, and TCRdb holds only the in-frame ones, with some missing. The data contain approximately 150,000 clones, approximately 79% of them singletons. Specimen: PBMCs. These TCRs come from a woman aged 30 to 39 in good health and CMV-seronegative.

V gene TRBV11-1 combines with J gene TRBJ2-5; D unresolved. V dropped 5 bases and J dropped 1 base, with 11 bases sitting between them. Germline V gives CDR1 SGHAT, CDR2 FQDESV (reference sequence). CDR3 size: 14 residues. The CDR3 here is CASSPSQVQETQYF. CDR3 coding DNA: TGTGCCAGCAGCCCCAGCCAGGTCCAAGAGACCCAGTACTTC.

This clone was counted a few times. The chain is built from TRBV10-3 and TRBJ1-2; weak D call: TRBD1 (5 bases). V shed 4 bases and J shed 6 bases, with 12 bases lying between them. The CDR3 contains 13 residues. Germline V lookup: CDR1 ENHRY, CDR2 SYGVKD. The CDR3: CAISVRQGDGYTF. CDR3 coding DNA: TGTGCCATCAGTGTGAGGCAGGGTGATGGCTACACCTTC.

Details on this clone: The limits of the CDR3 on the DNA are not certain, so only TCRdb's listed CDR3 is given. The genes are TRBV30 and TRBJ2-1; the D call TRBD1 from the table was never checked on the DNA. Germline V gene lookup returns CDR1 GTSNPN and CDR2 SVGIG (reference sequence). The CDR3 length is 12 residues, termini included. The CDR3 region is CAWSVASGTGFF.

The gene calls are TRBV10-1 and TRBJ2-3; 8 nucleotides agree with TRBD1. The V gene's germline CDR1 is WNHNN and CDR2 SYGVQD (reference sequence). Trimming at V came to 4 bases and at J to 2 bases, leaving 5 bases not matched to a gene. The CDR3 runs 15 residues. The CDR3 coding sequence is TGCGCCAGCAGTGGAGACAGGGGCCACACAGATACGCAGTATTTT. Protein sequence: CASSGDRGHTDTQYF.

The chain recombines TRBV18 with TRBJ1-5, with 7 bases matching TRBD1. The ends lost 4 bases at V and 0 bases at J; junction bases unmatched: 6. The CDR3 is 16 amino acids. CDR1 and CDR2 from the germline V gene are KGHSH and LQKENI. Here the CDR3 DNA reads TGTGCCAGCTCACAAGGGACAGTCAATAGCAATCAGCCCCAGCATTTT. Its translation: CASSQGTVNSNQPQHF.

The V gene is TRBV6-5, the J gene TRBJ1-6, with 8 bases matching TRBD1. The CDR3 length is 15 residues. V lost 6 bases and J lost 6; bases outside the gene matches: 7. The germline V gene encodes CDR1 MNHEY and CDR2 SVGAGI. The CDR3 DNA reads as TGTGCCAGCAGCAGTACAGGGGGGGGTAATTCACCCCTCCACTTT. Protein: CASSSTGGGNSPLHF.

This chain connects TRBV25-1 to TRBJ2-7; D is possibly TRBD2 (7 bases). V was shortened by 5 bases and J by 6 bases, with 20 bases between the two germline ends. CDR1 and CDR2 (germline): MGHDK, SYGVNS. The CDR3 totals 15 residues. The CDR3 here is CASSQGGGYLVEQYF. CDR3 nucleotides: TGTGCCAGCAGTCAAGGGGGGGGATACTTGGTCGAGCAGTACTTC.

This clone was seen once. The rearrangement joins TRBV18 to TRBJ1-5; TRBD1 might be the D (6 bases). The CDR3 is 15 residues long. With 3 bases removed from V and 4 bases from J, the gap between germline ends came to 13 bases. From germline, CDR1 is KGHSH and CDR2 LQKENI. CDR3 sequence reads: CASSPQGFRNQPQHF. CDR3 nucleotide sequence: TGTGCCAGCTCACCGCAGGGGTTTCGGAATCAGCCCCAGCATTTT.

The CDR3 loop is CASSIGVSEQYF. In nucleotides, the CDR3 is TGTGCCAGTAGTATCGGGGTGAGCGAGCAGTACTTC. The chain couples TRBV19 to TRBJ2-7, with D possibly being TRBD2 (5 bases). The CDR3 loop spans 12 amino acids. CDR1 is LNHDA, CDR2 SQIVND, per germline (reference sequence). Between the trimmed V and J ends, which lost 3 bases and 6 bases, there was a span of 9 bases.

The chain carries TRBV2 and TRBJ1-1, with TRBD1 matching over 7 bases. Germline assignment: CDR1 SNHLY and CDR2 FYNNEI. This CDR3 has 13 residues. J gave up 0 bases and V 8 bases, and 3 bases lay outside the gene matches. CDR3 residues: CASSGQMNTEAFF. CDR3 DNA: TGTGCCAGCTCGGGACAGATGAACACTGAAGCTTTCTTT. Combining the CDR3 with reference TRBV2 and TRBJ1-1 gives the whole variable domain EPEVTQTPSHQVTQMGQEVILRCVPISNHLYFYWYRQILGQKVEFLVSFYNNEISEKSEIFDDQFSVERPDGSNFTLKIRSTKLEDSAMYFCASSGQMNTEAFFGQGTRLTVV.

The chain carries TRBV10-3 and TRBJ2-5, with 12 bases matching TRBD2. The J call could be wrong; TRBJ2-7 is a better fit for the DNA end. The CDR3 has 17 residues. Germline CDR1 reads ENHRY; CDR2 reads SYGVKD. Written as DNA, the CDR3 is TGTGCCATCAGTCCCCGACTAGCGGGAGTTTCCTCCTACGAGCAGTACTTC. Amino acids: CAISPRLAGVSSYEQYF.

This sequence joins TRBV27 and TRBJ1-2; D remains unclear. This CDR3 contains 10 residues. Germline loops: CDR1 MNHEY, CDR2 SMNVEV (reference sequence). Trimming removed 8 bases at V and 5 bases at J, with 6 bases between. The CDR3, as DNA: TGTGCCAGCTATTTGTATGGCTACACCTTC. Its translation: CASYLYGYTF.

The rearrangement links TRBV10-1 to TRBJ1-1; D is unresolved. The V end lost 2 bases, the J end lost 0 bases, and 7 bases lay between the germline ends. Looked up from germline, CDR1 is WNHNN and CDR2 is SYGVQD (reference sequence). The length of the CDR3 is 14 residues. The CDR3 loop is CASSEEGMNTEAFF. The DNA for the CDR3 is TGCGCCAGCAGTGAGGAGGGAATGAACACTGAAGCTTTCTTT.

The chain links TRBV5-1 to TRBJ2-2, with 15 bases lining up with TRBD2. The germline V gene encodes CDR1 SGHRS and CDR2 YFSETQ. The CDR3 runs 18 residues. V was pared by 0 bases and J by 8 bases, with 8 bases of the junction left unmatched. The CDR3 DNA follows: TGCGCCAGCAGCTTGGAGCCTCCGGGACTAGCGGGAGGAGGGGAGCTGTTTTTT. Its translation is CASSLEPPGLAGGGELFF.

The chain has TRBV9 and TRBJ1-3; 7 nucleotides agree with TRBD1. Looked up from germline, CDR1 is SGDLS and CDR2 is YYNGEE. Losses at the gene ends were 3 bases for V and 2 bases for J; bases not matched to a gene: 5. The CDR3 is 15 amino acids. The CDR3 loop is CASSAGTDPGNTIYF. CDR3 nucleotide sequence: TGTGCCAGCAGCGCCGGGACAGATCCTGGAAACACCATATATTTT.

V and J are TRBV9 and TRBJ1-5; 12 nucleotides align to TRBD1. This CDR3 has 18 amino acids. CDR1 is SGDLS and CDR2 is YYNGEE in the germline V gene. Losses at the gene ends were 3 bases for V and 4 bases for J; bases not matched to a gene: 11. The CDR3 spells CASSAGTGGPGGNQPQHF. DNA of the CDR3: TGTGCCAGCAGCGCCGGGACAGGGGGCCCGGGGGGTAATCAGCCCCAGCATTTT. Full variable domain (rest looked up from reference TRBV9 and TRBJ1-5): DSGVTQTPKHLITATGQRVTLRCSPRSGDLSVYWYQQSLDQGLQFLIQYYNGEERAKGNILERFSAQQFPDLHSELNLSSLELGDSALYFCASSAGTGGPGGNQPQHFGDGTRLSIL.

The gene calls are TRBV10-1 and TRBJ2-3; weak D call: TRBD1 (5 bases). The CDR3 contains 13 residues. The germline gives CDR1 WNHNN, CDR2 SYGVQD (reference sequence). Trimming removed 7 bases from V and 1 base from J, with 9 bases in between. CDR3 sequence reads: CASKGAGTDTQYF. Here the CDR3 DNA reads TGCGCCAGCAAAGGGGCTGGCACAGATACGCAGTATTTT.

This sequence joins TRBV5-1 and TRBJ2-6, with TRBD2 matching over 8 bases. The germline CDR1 and CDR2 sequences are SGHRS and YFSETQ. The V segment lost 4 bases and the J segment 2 bases; nucleotides outside the gene matches: 5. There are 16 residues in the CDR3. The CDR3 here is CASSPRGGAGANVLTF. Written as DNA, the CDR3 is TGCGCCAGCAGCCCCCGGGGGGGGGCTGGGGCCAACGTCCTGACTTTC.

This rearrangement joins TRBV6-1 to TRBJ2-1, with a possible D match to TRBD2 (5 bases). CDR1 and CDR2 (germline): MNHNS, SASEGT. V was pared by 9 bases and J by 6 bases, with 18 bases between. The CDR3 runs to 14 residues. CDR3 residues: CASREWGFRNEQFF. The CDR3 DNA is TGTGCCAGTAGGGAGTGGGGATTTCGCAATGAGCAGTTCTTC.

This clone was detected only a few times. This sequence joins TRBV4-1 and TRBJ2-3; TRBD2 agrees at 9 bases. Trimming at V came to 4 bases and at J to 0 bases, leaving 11 bases not matched to a gene. CDR3 length equals 18 residues. Germline assignment: CDR1 MGHRA and CDR2 YSYEKL. In DNA form, the CDR3 reads TGCGCCAGCAGCCCGGACCTCGACCTAGCGGGGAGCACAGATACGCAGTATTTT. Amino acids: CASSPDLDLAGSTDTQYF.

The chain joins TRBV7-3 to TRBJ1-2, with 10 nucleotides matching TRBD1. Germline CDR1 SGHTA, CDR2 FQGTGA. V shed 6 bases and J 4 bases; nucleotides not matched to a gene: 8. The CDR3 has 15 amino acids. In DNA, the CDR3 is TGTGCCAGCAGTCCCGGGACAGGGGCGTCCTATGGCTACACCTTC. It encodes CASSPGTGASYGYTF.

The J gene is TRBJ2-3, the V gene TRBV7-9; maybe TRBD2 (5 bases). Trimming took 0 bases from V and 7 from J, leaving 8 bases between them. There are 13 residues in the CDR3. CDR1 and CDR2 (germline): SEHNR, FQNEAQ (reference sequence). The CDR3 is CASSLASGNTQYF. Written as DNA, the CDR3 is TGTGCCAGCAGCTTAGCTTCGGGGAATACGCAGTATTTT.

CDR3 region: CASSLMAGPYEQYF. DNA for the CDR3: TGTGCCAGCAGCTTAATGGCAGGGCCCTACGAGCAGTACTTC. The V and J genes are TRBV7-3 and TRBJ2-7; D is perhaps TRBD1 (5 bases). V lost 1 base and J 2 bases, leaving 9 bases between the germline ends. CDR1 SGHTA and CDR2 FQGTGA come from the germline V gene. The CDR3 is 14 residues long. Looking up the rest from reference TRBV7-3 and TRBJ2-7 gives the full variable domain: GAGVSQTPSNKVTEKGKYVELRCDPISGHTALYWYRQSLGQGPEFLIYFQGTGAADDSGLPNDRFFAVRPEGSVSTLKIQRTERGDSAVYLCASSLMAGPYEQYFGPGTRLTVT.

The chain couples TRBV6-7 to TRBJ1-4, with D possibly TRBD1 on 5 matching bases. TRBV6-7 is flagged as an ORF with uncertain function. The CDR3 length is 17 residues. V lost 4 bases to trimming and J lost 0 bases, with 15 bases between them. CDR3 protein: CASSSWSNRSTNEKLFF. The CDR3 DNA reads as TGTGCCAGCAGTTCTTGGAGCAACAGGTCAACTAATGAAAAACTGTTTTTT.

This sequence joins TRBV5-1 and TRBJ2-4; maybe TRBD2 (5 bases). The CDR3 loop spans 14 amino acids. Per germline, CDR1 SGHRS and CDR2 YFSETQ. Trimming stripped 0 bases from V and 7 bases from J, with 11 bases between. The CDR3 protein is CASSLAAGSNIQYF. In DNA form, the CDR3 reads TGCGCCAGCAGCTTGGCCGCGGGTAGCAACATTCAGTACTTC.

The chain carries TRBV6-5 and TRBJ1-2, with D tentatively TRBD1 (5 bases). In germline, CDR1 is MNHEY, CDR2 SVGAGI. The V end was cut by 4 bases, the J end by 1 base, with 7 bases between. This CDR3 is 13 amino acids long. The CDR3: CASSWGSNYGYTF. The CDR3 DNA reads TGTGCCAGCAGTTGGGGCAGTAACTATGGCTACACCTTC.

This chain links TRBV7-9 with TRBJ1-4; 9 bases agree with TRBD1. V lost 4 bases, J lost 8 bases, and 14 bases stayed unmatched. The V gene's germline CDR1 is SEHNR and CDR2 FQNEAQ (reference sequence). CDR3 size: 17 residues. The DNA of the CDR3 is TGTGCCAGCAGCTCCACGTCGGGGACAGGGTTTTTGGAAAAACTGTTTTTT. Translation gives CASSSTSGTGFLEKLFF.

This clone appeared a single time. The genes are TRBV6-1 and TRBJ1-1; TRBD1 might be the D (6 bases). Between the trimmed V and J ends, which lost 2 bases and 8 bases, there was a span of 15 bases. The CDR3 extends over 14 amino acids. CDR1 and CDR2 (germline): MNHNS, SASEGT. CDR3 protein: CASSELPGHREAFF. CDR3 DNA sequence: TGTGCCAGCAGTGAACTTCCGGGACACAGGGAAGCTTTCTTT.

This clone was seen more than once but under ten times. The chain carries TRBV2 and TRBJ2-1, with D tentatively TRBD1 (7 bases). This CDR3 has 15 amino acids. Between the trimmed V and J ends, which lost 4 bases and 3 bases, there was a span of 13 bases. The germline V gene encodes CDR1 SNHLY and CDR2 FYNNEI. CDR3 sequence (DNA): TGTGCCAGCAGTGCGGAGGGGGCTGACTACAATGAGCAGTTCTTC. It translates to CASSAEGADYNEQFF.

The chain uses TRBV7-6 and TRBJ1-3; D call uncertain. The CDR3 covers 15 residues. Germline lookup yields CDR1 SGHVS and CDR2 FNYEAQ. V shed 3 bases and J shed 4 bases, with 13 bases lying between them. For the CDR3, the DNA is TGTGCCAGCAGCTTTTATCCCCTGGAGGGAAACACCATATATTTT. Amino acid sequence: CASSFYPLEGNTIYF.

V gene TRBV29-1 combines with J gene TRBJ2-5, with D perhaps matching TRBD1 (5 bases). The CDR3 extends over 12 amino acids. The germline CDR1 and CDR2 sequences are SQVTM and ANQGSEA. V lost 4 bases to trimming and J lost 7 bases, with 13 bases between them. CDR3 nucleotides: TGCAGCGTTGCTCTCGGGCAGGGGACCCAGTACTTC. Amino acids: CSVALGQGTQYF.

The V and J genes are TRBV5-6 and TRBJ2-1, with 10 bases aligning to TRBD1. The CDR3 is 15 amino acids. V shed 0 bases, J shed 5 bases, and the junction held 2 bases outside the gene matches. The V gene's germline CDR1 is SGHDT and CDR2 YYEEEE. For the CDR3, the DNA is TGTGCCAGCAGCTTGGGACAGGGGGCGAACAATGAGCAGTTCTTC. Residues: CASSLGQGANNEQFF.